Described below is a single TCR beta chain sequence and its context. Its antigen remains unknown. The donors, healthy Caucasians from Russia, were aged roughly 6 to 90. Researchers report isolating at least 7 million PBMCs per sample. This sample was included in a study of blood T cells in healthy people across ages. The CDR3 is 15 amino acids. V lost 6 bases, J lost 6 bases, and 7 bases stayed unmatched. Through a sample-barcoded 5' primer and a J-beta primer mix, a second PCR was run for roughly 6 to 12 cycles. Every molecule of cDNA carried a tag from a template-switch adaptor with 12 random nucleotides. In TCRdb, the 5' RACE reads were re-called with MiXCR into one record per CDR3 protein. The repertoire consists of 650,000 to 1,000,000 distinct CDR3 sequences, with under 40% occurring once and the leading ten covering 13%. The study, taken as a whole, reports: Strongly correlated with naive T cell percentage was TCR beta diversity.

This clonotype originated in a young man in good health. Sequencing input: blood. The V call is TRBV12-3 or TRBV12-4, the J call TRBJ2-7, with 14 bases matching TRBD2. CDR3 bases: TGTGCCAGCAGCCGGGGACTAGCGGGGGTTGGCGAGCAGTACTTC. This codes for CASSRGLAGVGEQYF.